This T cell receptor beta chain was retrieved from a study of identifying expanded T cells in peripheral blood. Generated by immunoSEQ multiplex PCR, the TCRdb table keeps only in-frame clones and is missing some. The top ten clones hold around 5% of a sample with 100,000 to 110,000 clones, over 75% of them seen once. Trimming shortened V by 2 bases and J by 10 bases, and 9 bases separated the two germline ends. Germline V CDR1 and CDR2: GTSNPN, SVGIG (reference sequence). CDR3 size: 11 residues. The source of this sequence is a person aged 18 to 70 in good health. The chain links TRBV30 to TRBJ2-1; D not resolved. The sequencing input was blood. CDR3 coding DNA: TGTGCCTGGAGTACGGTGTACGAGCAGTTCTTC. Amino acid sequence: CAWSTVYEQFF.